This entry lists 9 T cell receptor beta chains sequenced from one sample in a study of blood T cells in healthy people across ages. Through a sample-barcoded 5' primer and a J-beta primer mix, a second PCR was run for about 6 to 12 cycles. Via MiXCR, TCRdb re-called the 5' RACE reads, giving one row per CDR3 protein. The sample shows about a million distinct CDR3 sequences, more than 30% of them seen only once. The sample was blood. The receptors here all came from a man aged 18 to 29 in good health.

The chain joins TRBV20-1 to TRBJ1-2; a weak D match, TRBD1 (5 bases). This CDR3 spans 14 amino acids. V lost 0 bases to trimming and J lost 4 bases, with 12 bases between them. Germline V gene data show CDR1 as DFQATT and CDR2 as SNEGSKA (reference sequence). The CDR3, as DNA: TGCAGTGCTAGAGATCATGGGGGTGGCTATGGCTACACCTTC. Translating it yields CSARDHGGGYGYTF.

As concerns this clonotype: Mismatch with germline at one junction end may stem from a read error. The CDR3 DNA follows: TGCAATGCTAGAGGAGCTTTCTGGCCAACTAATGAAAAACTGTTTTTT. This translates into CNARGAFWPTNEKLFF. The J gene is TRBJ1-4, the V gene TRBV20-1; D is unclear. There are 16 residues in the CDR3. In germline, CDR1 is DFQATT, CDR2 SNEGSKA (reference sequence).

The rearrangement links TRBV9 to TRBJ2-3, with 9 bases identical to TRBD1. Germline CDR1 reads SGDLS; CDR2 reads YYNGEE. This CDR3 has 13 residues. V lost 4 bases to trimming and J lost 8 bases; unmatched junction nucleotides: 5. In DNA form, the CDR3 reads TGTGCCAGCAGCCTACCGGGACAGGGTACGCAGTATTTT. Encoded protein: CASSLPGQGTQYF.

The chain joins TRBV11-1 to TRBJ2-7; 11 bases are shared with TRBD1. Germline CDR1 is SGHAT and CDR2 is FQDESV (reference sequence). The CDR3 length is 15 residues. Germline trimming cut 3 bases from V and 5 bases from J; bases unmatched to any gene: 6. DNA of the CDR3: TGTGCCAGCAGCTTGGGACAGGGGGTCTACGACGAGCAGTACTTC. It translates to CASSLGQGVYDEQYF. The full variable domain, its missing parts supplied by reference TRBV11-1 and TRBJ2-7, is EAEVAQSPRYKITEKSQAVAFWCDPISGHATLYWYRQILGQGPELLVQFQDESVVDDSQLPKDRFSAERLKGVDSTLKIQPAELGDSAMYLCASSLGQGVYDEQYFGPGTRLTVT.

This clonotype was observed a few times. V usage is TRBV12-3 or TRBV12-4 and J usage is TRBJ1-4, with TRBD1 matching 9 bases. This CDR3 comprises 17 residues. V lost 5 bases to trimming and J lost 8 bases; unmatched junction nucleotides: 15. CDR3 loop: CASSPNRNRGRLEKLFF. CDR3 coding DNA: TGTGCCAGCAGTCCAAACCGAAACAGGGGGCGCTTGGAAAAACTGTTTTTT.

The genes are TRBV24-1 and TRBJ2-1, with D possibly matching TRBD1 (6 bases). Trimming cost V 10 bases and J 6 bases, with 15 bases left between them. This CDR3 region has 13 residues. Germline V gene data show CDR1 as KGHDR and CDR2 as SFDVKD. CDR3 nucleotide sequence: TGTGCCACTTCGTCCCAGGGGAGCAATGAGCAGTTCTTC. Protein sequence: CATSSQGSNEQFF.

The rearrangement uses TRBV6-6 and TRBJ2-1; TRBD1 agrees at 8 bases. Germline CDR1 and CDR2: MNHNY and SVGAGI (reference sequence). Germline trimming cut 2 bases from V and 4 bases from J; bases unmatched to any gene: 7. CDR3 length equals 16 residues. The CDR3, as DNA: TGTGCCAGCAGTTACCCCGAGGACAGGGCATACAATGAGCAGTTCTTC. This translates into CASSYPEDRAYNEQFF.

This clonotype occurred a few times. The chain links TRBV4-1 to TRBJ1-3; D unresolved. There are 11 residues in the CDR3. CDR1 and CDR2 (germline): MGHRA, YSYEKL. With 3 bases removed from V and 6 bases from J, the gap between germline ends came to 3 bases. The CDR3 DNA reads as TGCGCCAGCAGCCATGCAAACACCATATATTTT. Protein sequence: CASSHANTIYF.

The chain recombines TRBV27 with TRBJ1-2; D is ambiguous. Germline values: CDR1 MNHEY, CDR2 SMNVEV (reference sequence). V was trimmed by 4 bases and J by 3 bases, leaving 12 bases between them. The CDR3 extends over 14 amino acids. In DNA form, the CDR3 reads TGTGCCAGCAGTTCGTCGACGCAATACTATGGCTACACCTTC. This encodes CASSSSTQYYGYTF.